This TCR beta chain was identified during a study of a mutant IDH1 vaccine in newly diagnosed glioma. Study-wide findings and caveats: Patients mounted vaccine-induced immune responses in about 93% of cases.

Trimming left V 3 bases short and J 0 bases short, with 14 bases between. The CDR3 has 16 residues. CDR1 is MGHDK, CDR2 SYGVNS, per germline. Measured with immunoSEQ multiplex PCR; TCRdb has only the in-frame clones, and not every one. The sample has some 21,000 clones, about four fifths seen once; the top ten hold 2.8%. The time point denotes: week 47, end of study. One vaccine dose held 300 ug of mutant IDH1 20-mer peptide and came with topical imiquimod. Donors had new WHO grade 3 or 4 IDH1-mutant, ATRX-lost astrocytomas. Concerning this clone itself: Its antigen is unidentified.

The sample in question was PBMCs, obtained from a glioma patient whose treatment included an IDH1 peptide vaccine. V is TRBV25-1 and J is TRBJ1-2; D unclear. This sequence was found in a man aged 35 to 55 with glioma. The CDR3 region is CASSDLLTSTNYGYTF. In DNA, the CDR3 is TGTGCCAGCAGTGATCTTCTCACAAGCACTAACTATGGCTACACCTTC.